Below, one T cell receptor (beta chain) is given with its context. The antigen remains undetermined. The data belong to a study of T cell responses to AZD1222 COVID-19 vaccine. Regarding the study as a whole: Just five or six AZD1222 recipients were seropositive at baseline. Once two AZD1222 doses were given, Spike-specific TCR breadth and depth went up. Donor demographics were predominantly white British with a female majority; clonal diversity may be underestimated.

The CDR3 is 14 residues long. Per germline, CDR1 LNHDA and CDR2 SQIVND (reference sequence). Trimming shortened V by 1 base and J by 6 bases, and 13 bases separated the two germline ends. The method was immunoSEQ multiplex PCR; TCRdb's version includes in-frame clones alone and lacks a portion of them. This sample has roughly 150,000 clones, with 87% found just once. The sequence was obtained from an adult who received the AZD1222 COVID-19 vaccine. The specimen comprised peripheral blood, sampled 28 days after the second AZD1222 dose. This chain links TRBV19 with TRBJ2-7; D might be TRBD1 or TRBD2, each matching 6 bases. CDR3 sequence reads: CASSIVGRGGEQYF. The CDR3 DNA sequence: TGTGCCAGTAGTATAGTTGGCAGGGGAGGCGAGCAGTACTTC.